A single sample gave rise to the 28 T cell receptor beta chains below, sequenced in a study of CD8+CD57+ T cells in acquired aplastic anemia. CDR3 and TCR beta VDJ profiling relied on a genomic DNA template. From the reads, TCRdb called clonotypes with MiXCR, one entry per CDR3 protein. The table records 150,000 or so distinct CDR3 sequences, just over 50% of them present only once. The sequenced patients had an expansion of CD8+CD57+ cells seen by flow cytometry. The specimen sequenced was sorted CD4+, CD8+, or CD8+CD57+ T cells (not recorded which) from PBMCs. Receptors were obtained from a human donor with aplastic anemia.

On this clonotype: A read error may be the cause here, since a much bigger clone is one base away. The rearrangement links TRBV29-1 to TRBJ2-3, with 9 bases fitting TRBD1. In germline, CDR1 is SQVTM, CDR2 ANQGSEA. This CDR3 is 14 amino acids long. The junction had 11 bases not matched to a gene; V was cut back by 5 bases and J by 8 bases. The CDR3 coding sequence is TGCAGCGTTACAGGGGGCGAAAGGGTAGGTACGCAGTATTTT. Translated: CSVTGGERVGTQYF.

This clonotype was seen repeatedly, ten times or more. J is TRBJ2-3 and V is TRBV15, with TRBD2 matching 9 bases. CDR1 LNHNV and CDR2 YYDKDF come from the germline V gene (reference sequence). The CDR3 runs 19 residues. V gave up 1 base and J gave up 2 bases; unmatched junction bases: 13. CDR3 sequence reads: CATSRARGRAKYTTDTQYF. Here the CDR3 DNA reads TGTGCCACCAGCAGAGCCCGCGGGAGGGCCAAGTACACCACAGATACGCAGTATTTT.

J is TRBJ1-1 and V is TRBV5-5; TRBD1 matches at 7 bases. J lost 0 bases, V lost 1 base, and 3 bases had no gene match. Germline lookup yields CDR1 SGHKS and CDR2 YYEKEE (reference sequence). The CDR3 length is 15 residues. This CDR3 reads CASSLRTGVNTEAFF. The CDR3 coding sequence is TGTGCCAGCAGCTTGAGGACAGGCGTGAACACTGAAGCTTTCTTT.

This clonotype was detected a few times. The chain employs TRBV24-1 and TRBJ2-2; 11 bases are a match to TRBD1. Germline values: CDR1 KGHDR, CDR2 SFDVKD. This CDR3 is 13 amino acids long. The V segment lost 7 bases and the J segment 6 bases; nucleotides outside the gene matches: 0. The CDR3 sequence is CATRGQGAGELFF. In nucleotides, the CDR3 is TGTGCCACCAGGGGACAGGGGGCCGGGGAGCTGTTTTTT.

The chain links TRBV7-6 to TRBJ2-5; maybe TRBD1 (6 bases). CDR3 size: 13 residues. CDR1 is SGHVS, CDR2 FNYEAQ, per germline. V was cut by 6 bases and J by 3 bases, with 11 bases left in between. The CDR3 spells CASRTRDKETQYF. The CDR3 nucleotides read TGTGCCAGCAGGACCCGGGACAAAGAGACCCAGTACTTC.

The chain joins TRBV4-2 to TRBJ2-3, with 8 bases fitting TRBD2. Germline V CDR1 and CDR2: LGHNA, YNFKEQ. The ends lost 4 bases at V and 8 bases at J; junction bases unmatched: 17. This CDR3 has 17 residues. The CDR3 coding sequence is TGTGCCAGCAGCCCATCTCCCGGGACTAGTACACAGCGTACGCAGTATTTT. Protein product: CASSPSPGTSTQRTQYF.

This clonotype occurred many times. This chain links TRBV6-1 with TRBJ1-1; 7 nucleotides line up with TRBD1. The CDR3 totals 17 residues. CDR1 and CDR2 (germline): MNHNS, SASEGT. With V trimmed by 7 bases and J by 0 bases, 14 bases remained unmatched. CDR3 DNA: TGTGCCAGCACCTCAACCTCATGGACAGGAATGAACACTGAAGCTTTCTTT. Translated, it gives CASTSTSWTGMNTEAFF.

This clonotype was observed a handful of times. The V call is TRBV20-1, the J call TRBJ2-7; D gene unclear. Germline CDR1 DFQATT, CDR2 SNEGSKA (reference sequence). V was pared by 1 base and J by 6 bases, with 16 bases between. The CDR3 runs 14 residues. The CDR3 sequence is CSARAGPPVVEQYF. CDR3 sequence (DNA): TGCAGTGCTAGAGCGGGCCCTCCCGTGGTCGAGCAGTACTTC.

Here the CDR3 reads CASSQVGAGSIYGYTF. CDR3 DNA sequence: TGTGCCAGCAGCCAAGTTGGCGCCGGGAGTATCTATGGCTACACCTTC. The rearrangement uses TRBV3-1 and TRBJ1-2, with D hard to call. This CDR3 region has 16 residues. V lost 1 base, J lost 4 bases, and 16 bases lay in between. Looked up from germline, CDR1 is LGHDT and CDR2 is YNNKEL (reference sequence). Drawing the rest from reference TRBV3-1 and TRBJ1-2, the complete variable domain is DTAVSQTPKYLVTQMGNDKSIKCEQNLGHDTMYWYKQDSKKFLKIMFSYNNKELIINETVPNRFSPKSPDKAHLNLHINSLELGDSAVYFCASSQVGAGSIYGYTFGSGTRLTVV.

J is TRBJ2-1 and V is TRBV9, with a possible D match to TRBD2 (5 bases). This CDR3 region has 18 residues. CDR1 is SGDLS, CDR2 YYNGEE, per germline. V was shortened by 0 bases and J by 5 bases, with 21 bases between the two germline ends. This CDR3 reads CASSVGGGQPDYDNEQFF. DNA for the CDR3: TGTGCCAGCAGCGTAGGGGGTGGGCAGCCCGACTACGACAATGAGCAGTTCTTC.

The chain couples TRBV9 to TRBJ2-1; 9 bases fit TRBD1. Germline assignment: CDR1 SGDLS and CDR2 YYNGEE. V was clipped by 4 bases and J by 5 bases; unmatched bases: 7. CDR3 length: 15 amino acids. For the CDR3, the DNA is TGTGCCAGCAGCCTCTCCGGGACAGGGAACAATGAGCAGTTCTTC. Amino acid sequence: CASSLSGTGNNEQFF. The complete variable domain, with remaining parts taken from reference TRBV9 and TRBJ2-1, reads DSGVTQTPKHLITATGQRVTLRCSPRSGDLSVYWYQQSLDQGLQFLIQYYNGEERAKGNILERFSAQQFPDLHSELNLSSLELGDSALYFCASSLSGTGNNEQFFGPGTRLTVL.

In its sample, this clonotype was seen many times. This chain connects TRBV20-1 to TRBJ1-2; no firm D call. There are 17 residues in the CDR3. Germline assignment: CDR1 DFQATT and CDR2 SNEGSKA (reference sequence). Trimming took off 2 bases at V and 0 bases at J, with 19 bases between the two ends. CDR3 sequence reads: CSARKEHRGSANYGYTF. CDR3 coding DNA: TGCAGTGCTAGAAAAGAGCATCGGGGTTCGGCTAACTATGGCTACACCTTC.

The chain's CDR3 is CASSQDLRDADHGYTF. The CDR3 region has the DNA TGTGCCAGCAGCCAAGATCTCCGGGACGCAGACCATGGCTACACCTTC. This sequence joins TRBV4-2 and TRBJ1-2, with a weak D call TRBD1 (5 bases). Germline V gene lookup returns CDR1 LGHNA and CDR2 YNFKEQ. Between the trimmed V and J ends, which lost 0 bases and 6 bases, there was a span of 17 bases. The CDR3 extends over 16 amino acids.

Points on this clonotype: Being one base from a much bigger clone, this may be a read error. The rearrangement joins TRBV19 to TRBJ1-1, with no clear D. Germline CDR1 LNHDA, CDR2 SQIVND (reference sequence). There are 12 residues in the CDR3. CDR3 residues: CTSSIGPTEAFF. The CDR3 DNA follows: TGTACCAGTAGTATTGGGCCGACTGAAGCTTTCTTT.

This clonotype was observed many times. The chain couples TRBV19 to TRBJ2-7; D is ambiguous. CDR3 length: 12 amino acids. V dropped 5 bases and J dropped 5 bases, with 10 bases sitting between them. Germline-derived CDR1 and CDR2 are LNHDA and SQIVND (reference sequence). The CDR3 bases are TGTGCCAGTAGTCACCGTGGGAACGAGCAGTACTTC. It encodes CASSHRGNEQYF.

This chain connects TRBV24-1 to TRBJ2-3; D ambiguous. Germline CDR1 and CDR2: KGHDR and SFDVKD. The V and J ends lost 7 bases and 0 bases respectively, with 4 bases between them. This CDR3 is built from 12 residues. This chain's CDR3 is CATSRSTDTQYF. The CDR3 DNA is TGTGCCACCAGCAGGAGCACAGATACGCAGTATTTT.

This chain joins TRBV24-1 and TRBJ2-1; D is undetermined. CDR1 and CDR2 (germline): KGHDR, SFDVKD. V was trimmed by 4 bases and J by 2 bases, leaving 11 bases between them. The CDR3 is 15 residues long. The CDR3 here is CATSDSVLPYNEQFF. The CDR3 DNA is TGTGCCACCAGTGACTCAGTCCTCCCCTACAATGAGCAGTTCTTC.

This clonotype has a handful of counts. A single base separates this from a much larger clone, so it may be a read error. The CDR3: CAGSQTISNQPQHF. In nucleotides, the CDR3 is TGCGCCGGCAGCCAGACCATCAGCAATCAGCCCCAGCATTTT. The rearrangement joins TRBV4-3 to TRBJ1-5; no firm D call. The CDR3 consists of 14 residues. Germline V lookup: CDR1 LGHNA, CDR2 YSLEER.

This clonotype was recorded at least ten times. J is TRBJ1-2 and V is TRBV19; D might be TRBD1 (5 bases). Germline lookup yields CDR1 LNHDA and CDR2 SQIVND (reference sequence). V was clipped by 7 bases and J by 4 bases, with 22 bases between them. The CDR3 loop spans 16 amino acids. The CDR3: CASMEYRERGAYGYTF. CDR3 bases: TGTGCCAGTATGGAGTACCGTGAGAGGGGTGCCTATGGCTACACCTTC.

The CDR3 sequence: CASSMRTRTEAFF. The CDR3 DNA is TGTGCCAGTAGTATGCGGACAAGGACTGAAGCTTTCTTT. V gene TRBV19 combines with J gene TRBJ1-1, with D perhaps matching TRBD1 (5 bases). Deletions cut 3 bases from V and 5 bases from J, with 10 bases between. CDR3 length equals 13 residues. Looked up from germline, CDR1 is LNHDA and CDR2 is SQIVND (reference sequence).

CDR3 protein: CSVEYGADGYTF. Here the CDR3 DNA reads TGCAGCGTTGAATATGGGGCCGATGGCTACACCTTC. This chain joins TRBV29-1 and TRBJ1-2; TRBD1 might be the D (5 bases). Looked up from germline, CDR1 is SQVTM and CDR2 is ANQGSEA. CDR3 size: 12 residues. Trimming pared 2 bases from V and 6 bases from J, leaving 10 bases between.

This clonotype was counted at least ten times. V is TRBV25-1 and J is TRBJ2-1; 9 bases agree with TRBD2. Trimming took 6 bases from V and 6 from J; bases not matched to a gene: 15. Germline lookup yields CDR1 MGHDK and CDR2 SYGVNS. The CDR3 is 17 residues long. CDR3 coding DNA: TGTGCCAGCAGCCCCCCGGAGGGCGCGGGAGGGATCAATGAGCAGTTCTTC. This encodes CASSPPEGAGGINEQFF.

The chain links TRBV19 to TRBJ2-3; TRBD1 matches 8 bases. V lost 0 bases, J lost 4 bases, and 6 bases stayed unmatched. The CDR3 totals 16 residues. Germline-derived CDR1 and CDR2 are LNHDA and SQIVND (reference sequence). The chain's CDR3 is CASSIDRAGGADTQYF. The CDR3 nucleotides are TGTGCCAGTAGTATAGATCGGGCAGGGGGCGCAGATACGCAGTATTTT.

This chain joins TRBV2 and TRBJ1-6, with no clear D. The CDR3 has 16 residues. Trimming removed 5 bases from V and 5 bases from J, with 16 bases in between. Germline V gene data show CDR1 as SNHLY and CDR2 as FYNNEI. The CDR3 spells CASSFNRVTNNSPLHF. CDR3 coding DNA: TGTGCCAGCAGTTTTAATCGAGTTACCAATAATTCACCCCTCCACTTT.

This clonotype was picked up a small number of times. The chain joins TRBV3-1 to TRBJ2-7; D might be TRBD2 (7 bases). Germline V gene sequence: CDR1 LGHDT, CDR2 YNNKEL (reference sequence). Deletions cut 3 bases from V and 4 bases from J, with 13 bases between. The CDR3 contains 14 residues. DNA for the CDR3: TGTGCCAGCAGCCATGATAGGGGGGGGTACGAGCAGTACTTC. It yields the protein CASSHDRGGYEQYF.

The V call is TRBV10-3, the J call TRBJ2-3; TRBD2 might be the D (5 bases). Germline CDR1 is ENHRY and CDR2 is SYGVKD. This CDR3 contains 14 residues. The germline V and J ends were trimmed by 5 bases and 6 bases, with 15 bases remaining between them. CDR3 DNA: TGTGCCATCAGTCCAGCGGAGACCTGGGATACGCAGTATTTT. It specifies CAISPAETWDTQYF.

As concerns this clonotype: The CDR3 does not close with the conserved phenylalanine or tryptophan, likely indicating a read error. V is TRBV6-5 and J is TRBJ2-7; 8 nucleotides agree with TRBD2. Germline trimming cut 2 bases from V and 3 bases from J; bases unmatched to any gene: 6. Germline V gives CDR1 MNHEY, CDR2 SVGAGI. The CDR3 has 15 residues. The CDR3 here is CASSYMGLAGYEQYS. The CDR3 DNA reads TGTGCCAGCAGTTACATGGGGCTAGCGGGCTACGAGCAGTACTCC.

This clonotype came up many times. The V call is TRBV19, the J call TRBJ1-2; D perhaps matches TRBD1 (6 bases). Germline V lookup: CDR1 LNHDA, CDR2 SQIVND (reference sequence). The CDR3 has 11 amino acids. CDR3: CAVRGDYGYTF. In DNA form, the CDR3 reads TGTGCAGTAAGGGGGGACTATGGCTACACCTTC.